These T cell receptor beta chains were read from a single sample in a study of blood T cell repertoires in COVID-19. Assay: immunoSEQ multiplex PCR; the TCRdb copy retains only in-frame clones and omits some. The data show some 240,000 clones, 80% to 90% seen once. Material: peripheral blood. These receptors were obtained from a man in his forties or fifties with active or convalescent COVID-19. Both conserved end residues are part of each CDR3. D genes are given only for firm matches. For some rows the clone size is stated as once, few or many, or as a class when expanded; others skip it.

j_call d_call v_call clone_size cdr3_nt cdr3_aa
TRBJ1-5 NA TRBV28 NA TGTGCCAGCAGTTTGCGCAGGGGAGATCAGCCCCAGCATTTT CASSLRRGDQPQHF
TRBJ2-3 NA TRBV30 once TGTGCCTGGAGTTCAGGACAACCTCAGGGCACAGATACGCAGTATTTT CAWSSGQPQGTDTQYF
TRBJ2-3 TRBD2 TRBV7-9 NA TGTGCCAGCAGTACAGCGGGGGGCCGCGCAGATACGCAGTATTTT CASSTAGGRADTQYF
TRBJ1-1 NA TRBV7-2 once TGTGCCAGCAGCTTATTCGGTCGTGGGCAGGGTAATGCAGCTTTCTTT CASSLFGRGQGNAAFF
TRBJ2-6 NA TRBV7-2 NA TGTGCCAGCAGCTTAGAAGGGGGCTCTGGGGCCAACGTCCTGACTTTC CASSLEGGSGANVLTF
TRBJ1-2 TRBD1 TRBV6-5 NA TGTGCCAGCAGTACCCGACAGGGGTACTATGGCTACACCTTC CASSTRQGYYGYTF
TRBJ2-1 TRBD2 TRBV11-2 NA TGTGCCAGCAGCTCGGTGCGGGAGCGGTACAATGAGCAGTTCTTC CASSSVRERYNEQFF
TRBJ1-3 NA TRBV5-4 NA TGTGCCAGCAGCTTGTCCCTTGGAGAGGGAAACACCATATATTTT CASSLSLGEGNTIYF
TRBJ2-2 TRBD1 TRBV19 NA TGTGCCACCGAGGACAGGGGGCGTTCCACCGGGGAGCTGTTTTTT CATEDRGRSTGELFF
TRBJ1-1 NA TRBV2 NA TGTGCCAGCACTGAACTAGCAGCCTCTTACACTGAAGCTTTCTTT CASTELAASYTEAFF
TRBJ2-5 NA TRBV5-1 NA TGCGCCAGCAGCTTGGGGGCACAAGAGACCCAGTACTTC CASSLGAQETQYF
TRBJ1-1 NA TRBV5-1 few TGCGCCAGCAGCTTGCTACAGGGCGACACTGAAGCTTTCTTT CASSLLQGDTEAFF
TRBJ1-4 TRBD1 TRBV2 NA TGTGCCAGAGAGAAGGACAGGGGGACTGAAAAACTGTTTTTT CAREKDRGTEKLFF
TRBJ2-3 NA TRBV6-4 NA TGTGCCAGCAGTGACTCGAAACTGGAGGGGGGGGATACGCAGTATTTT CASSDSKLEGGDTQYF
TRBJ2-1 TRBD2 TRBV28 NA TGTGCCAGCAGTCCCAGTGGAGAGCGGGAGACGGGTGAGCAGTTCTTC CASSPSGERETGEQFF
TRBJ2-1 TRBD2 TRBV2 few TGTGCCAGCAGTGAACTAGCGGGCTCCTACAATGAGCAGTTCTTC CASSELAGSYNEQFF
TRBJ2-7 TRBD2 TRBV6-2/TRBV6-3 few TGTGCCAGCAGTTACGTATGGGCTAGCGGGCCGTCCTACGAGCAGTACTTC CASSYVWASGPSYEQYF
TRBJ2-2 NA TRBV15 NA TGTGCCACCAGCAGAGTACGGCCCGGGGGCACCGGGGAGCTGTTTTTT CATSRVRPGGTGELFF
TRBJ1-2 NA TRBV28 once TGTGCCAGCAGTTCCTCACACAAGGGAGGTGGCGGCTACACCTTC CASSSSHKGGGGYTF
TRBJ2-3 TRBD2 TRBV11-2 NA TGTGCCAGCAGCCCGACGGGGGGGTATACGGGAGATACGCAGTATTTT CASSPTGGYTGDTQYF
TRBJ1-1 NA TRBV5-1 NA TGCGCCAGCAGCTTGGCCGTCGGCAGGTTGAACACTGAAGCTTTCTTT CASSLAVGRLNTEAFF
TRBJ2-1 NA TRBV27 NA TGTGCCAGCAGTTTTCTCAGGCAGGGTGAGCAGTTCTTC CASSFLRQGEQFF
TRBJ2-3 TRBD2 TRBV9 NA TGTGCCAGCAGCGTAGCGGGGACTAGCGGGAGGGCCACAGATACGCAGTATTTT CASSVAGTSGRATDTQYF
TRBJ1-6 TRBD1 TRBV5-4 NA TGTGCCAGCAGCCGGGACAGGGTTTCGAATTCACCCCTCCACTTT CASSRDRVSNSPLHF
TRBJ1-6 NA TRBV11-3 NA TGTGCCAGCAGCTTCGGGGGGCCCAATTCACCCCTCCACTTT CASSFGGPNSPLHF
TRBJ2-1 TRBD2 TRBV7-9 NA TGTGCCAGCAGCTTCCCGGGACTAGGGACCTACAATGAGCAGTTCTTC CASSFPGLGTYNEQFF
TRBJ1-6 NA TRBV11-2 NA TGTGCCAGCAGCTTAGTGGGAGGGGTTATCTCCTATAATTCACCCCTCCACTTT CASSLVGGVISYNSPLHF
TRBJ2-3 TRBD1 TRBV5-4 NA TGTGCCAGCAGCTACTACTACAGGGGGCGCAGGGATACGCAGTATTTT CASSYYYRGRRDTQYF
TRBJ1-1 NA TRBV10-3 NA TGTGCCATCAGCCCCAACCGGGACACCGAACGTGAAGCTTTCTTT CAISPNRDTEREAFF
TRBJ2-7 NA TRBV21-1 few TGTGCCAGCAGCCTCCTGAGGACTAGCGGTTCCTACGAGCAGTACTTC CASSLLRTSGSYEQYF
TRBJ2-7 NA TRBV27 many TGTGCCAGCAGCACGGGAGCCGGATACGAGGGGCAGTACTTC CASSTGAGYEGQYF
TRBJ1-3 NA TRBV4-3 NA TGCGCCAGCAGCCAAGATTTGATCGGGACAACCGGAAACACCATATATTTT CASSQDLIGTTGNTIYF
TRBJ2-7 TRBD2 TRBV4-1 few TGCGCCAGCAGACCCGGACTAGCGGGAGCAGGGGAGCAGTACTTC CASRPGLAGAGEQYF
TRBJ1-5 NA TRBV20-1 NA TGCAGTGCTAGTGGGGGGGAGGGTCAGCCCCAGCATTTT CSASGGEGQPQHF
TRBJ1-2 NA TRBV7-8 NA TGTGCCAGCAGCCATCAGGGTGGCGGCTACACCTTC CASSHQGGGYTF
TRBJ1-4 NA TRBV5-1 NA TGCGCCAGCAGCCCAGGCGGGGGGAATGAAAAACTGTTTTTT CASSPGGGNEKLFF
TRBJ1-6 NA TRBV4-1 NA TGCGCCAGCAGCCAAGATCCCCCATTACCCCTCCACTTT CASSQDPPLPLHF
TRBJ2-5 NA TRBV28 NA TGTGCCAGCAGCCTACCCGCCACAGGGGAGACCCAGTACTTC CASSLPATGETQYF
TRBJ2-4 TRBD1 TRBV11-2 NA TGTGCCAGCAGCCCCGTCGACAGGGGAGGATCCAAAAACATTCAGTACTTC CASSPVDRGGSKNIQYF
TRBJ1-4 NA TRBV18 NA TGTGCCAGCTCACCAACGGCCGGGACTAATGAAAAACTGTTTTTT CASSPTAGTNEKLFF
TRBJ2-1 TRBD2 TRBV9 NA TGTGCCAGCAGCGCCGGGACTAGCTCATTCCCATCCTACAATGAGCAGTTCTTC CASSAGTSSFPSYNEQFF
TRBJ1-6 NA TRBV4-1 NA TGCGCCAGCAGCCAAGATCCCGGACAGATTAATTCACCCCTCCACTTT CASSQDPGQINSPLHF
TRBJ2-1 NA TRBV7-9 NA TGTGCCAGCAGCTTTGTTGGCGGGAATTCCTACAATGAGCAGTTCTTC CASSFVGGNSYNEQFF
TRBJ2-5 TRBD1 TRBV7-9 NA TGTGCCAGCAGCCCGGGACAGGGCCAAGAGACCCAGTACTTC CASSPGQGQETQYF
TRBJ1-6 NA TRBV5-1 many TGCGCCAGCAGCTTGGACAGCAATTCACCCCTCCACTTT CASSLDSNSPLHF
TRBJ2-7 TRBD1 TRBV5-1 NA TGCGCCAGCAGCCTATCCCAGGGGGTCCACGAGCAGTACTTC CASSLSQGVHEQYF
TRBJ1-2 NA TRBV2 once TGTGCCAGCAGTGCCGAGGCCTACGTTTATGGCTACACCTTC CASSAEAYVYGYTF
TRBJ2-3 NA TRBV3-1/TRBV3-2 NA TGTGCCAGCAGCCAAGATTGGGACTCTACGCAGTATTTT CASSQDWDSTQYF
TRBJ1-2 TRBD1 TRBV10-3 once TGTGCCATCAGACCGACAGGGGGAAATGGCTATGGCTACACCTTC CAIRPTGGNGYGYTF
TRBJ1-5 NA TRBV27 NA TGTGCCAGCAGTTTATCAGGGTCGGGGAATGGCAATCAGCCCCAGCATTTT CASSLSGSGNGNQPQHF